The 18 T cell receptor beta chains presented below share a single source sample, sequenced in a study of blood T cell repertoires in COVID-19. The protocol was immunoSEQ multiplex PCR, while the TCRdb copy is restricted to in-frame clones and leaves out a portion. The sample records about 410,000 clones, about 90% being singletons. Sequencing input: PBMCs or T cells enriched from blood (not recorded which). The source of these receptors is a man between 18 and 35 years old who had recovered from COVID-19.

The chain joins TRBV30 to TRBJ2-7; possible D gene TRBD1, 5 bases. Trimming took 0 bases from V and 3 from J, leaving 9 bases between them. The CDR3 sequence is 13 residues long. Germline V gives CDR1 GTSNPN, CDR2 SVGIG (reference sequence). CDR3: CAWSVGVFYEQYF. In DNA form, the CDR3 reads TGTGCCTGGAGTGTAGGGGTTTTCTACGAGCAGTACTTC. Looking up the rest from reference TRBV30 and TRBJ2-7 gives the full variable domain: SQTIHQWPATLVQPVGSPLSLECTVEGTSNPNLYWYRQAAGRGLQLLFYSVGIGQISSEVPQNLSASRPQDRQFILSSKKLLLSDSGFYLCAWSVGVFYEQYFGPGTRLTVT.

The chain joins TRBV6-5 to TRBJ1-2; 7 positions agree with TRBD1. The V segment lost 0 bases and the J segment 3 bases; nucleotides outside the gene matches: 4. The CDR3 contains 15 residues. Per germline, CDR1 MNHEY and CDR2 SVGAGI. The CDR3, as DNA: TGTGCCAGCAGTTACTCGGACAGGTCGTACTATGGCTACACCTTC. Translated, it gives CASSYSDRSYYGYTF.

The chain is built from TRBV6-2 or TRBV6-3 and TRBJ2-7; maybe TRBD1 (6 bases). This CDR3 is 16 amino acids long. Germline-derived CDR1 and CDR2 are MNHEY and SVGEGT. Trimming removed 2 bases at V and 3 bases at J, with 17 bases between. The CDR3 DNA is TGTGCCAGCAGTTACATGTCGGGACACCATGACTACGAGCAGTACTTC. Translated: CASSYMSGHHDYEQYF.

The V and J genes are TRBV11-2 and TRBJ2-1; 12 positions agree with TRBD2. Germline trimming cut 5 bases from V and 7 bases from J; bases unmatched to any gene: 6. In germline, CDR1 is SGHAT, CDR2 FQNNGV. CDR3 length: 15 amino acids. The CDR3 is CASSPGLAGRNEQFF. The CDR3 nucleotides are TGTGCCAGCAGCCCGGGACTAGCGGGCAGGAATGAGCAGTTCTTC.

Ten or more counts support this clone. The CDR3 sequence: CASSLGRFRDTEAFF. The CDR3 bases are TGTGCCAGCAGCTTGGGGCGCTTTCGGGACACTGAAGCTTTCTTT. The chain uses TRBV5-5 and TRBJ1-1; D gene uncertain. Germline-derived CDR1 and CDR2 are SGHKS and YYEKEE (reference sequence). The CDR3 runs to 15 residues. The V gene lost 0 bases and the J gene lost 3 bases, with 12 bases spanning the gap.

The genes are TRBV28 and TRBJ1-5; 7 bases line up with TRBD1. J lost 3 bases, V lost 4 bases, and 3 bases had no gene match. Germline V lookup: CDR1 MDHEN, CDR2 SYDVKM. The CDR3 contains 14 residues. CDR3 residues: CASSWTGVNQPQHF. The CDR3 coding sequence is TGTGCCAGCAGTTGGACAGGCGTCAATCAGCCCCAGCATTTT. The full variable domain, in which reference TRBV28 and TRBJ1-5 provide the parts outside the CDR3, is DVKVTQSSRYLVKRTGEKVFLECVQDMDHENMFWYRQDPGLGLRLIYFSYDVKMKEKGDIPEGYSVSREKKERFSLILESASTNQTSMYLCASSWTGVNQPQHFGDGTRLSIL.

The J gene is TRBJ1-5, the V gene TRBV28, with TRBD1 as a possible D gene (6 bases). Per germline, CDR1 MDHEN and CDR2 SYDVKM. The CDR3 contains 16 residues. Trimming left V 6 bases short and J 1 base short, with 16 bases between. In DNA form, the CDR3 reads TGTGCCAGCAGCCGGGACACCAAGGGGAGCAATCAGCCCCAGCATTTT. Its translation: CASSRDTKGSNQPQHF.

This CDR3 is CASSLAGTGGDGYTF. The DNA of the CDR3 is TGTGCCAGTAGTCTCGCCGGGACAGGGGGGGATGGCTACACCTTC. The V and J genes are TRBV19 and TRBJ1-2, with TRBD1 matching over 11 bases. The CDR3 has 15 residues. V trimming: 5 bases; J trimming: 6 bases; junction bases outside the gene matches: 8. CDR1 is LNHDA and CDR2 is SQIVND in the germline V gene (reference sequence). The full variable domain, completed using reference TRBV19 and TRBJ1-2, is DGGITQSPKYLFRKEGQNVTLSCEQNLNHDAMYWYRQDPGQGLRLIYYSQIVNDFQKGDIAEGYSVSREKKESFPLTVTSAQKNPTAFYLCASSLAGTGGDGYTFGSGTRLTVV.

V and J are TRBV3-1 (or the pseudogene TRBV3-2) and TRBJ1-1, with D perhaps TRBD1 (5 bases). V lost 3 bases and J 8 bases, leaving 10 bases between the germline ends. Germline CDR1 and CDR2: LGHDT and YNNKEL (reference sequence). The CDR3 runs to 12 residues. CDR3 sequence (DNA): TGTGCCAGCAGCCACGGCAGACAGGAAGCTTTCTTT. As protein: CASSHGRQEAFF.

V is TRBV28 and J is TRBJ2-5, with D possibly being TRBD1 (5 bases). The CDR3 has 13 residues. The germline V gene has CDR1 MDHEN and CDR2 SYDVKM. Between the trimmed V and J ends, which lost 7 bases and 5 bases, there was a span of 14 bases. This CDR3 is CASNQAGPETQYF. The CDR3, as DNA: TGTGCCAGCAACCAAGCAGGGCCCGAGACCCAGTACTTC.

V is TRBV9 and J is TRBJ2-2, with 15 bases that match TRBD2. CDR1 and CDR2 (germline): SGDLS, YYNGEE. Trimming cost V 5 bases and J 2 bases; bases outside gene matches: 10. The CDR3 spans 19 residues. CDR3 coding DNA: TGTGCCAGCAGTGGGGGACTAGCGGGAGGCACGTTCAACACCGGGGAGCTGTTTTTT. Translated, it gives CASSGGLAGGTFNTGELFF.

This sequence joins TRBV30 and TRBJ1-6; D perhaps matches TRBD1 (5 bases). V lost 6 bases, J lost 7 bases, and 22 bases lay in between. Germline CDR1 reads GTSNPN; CDR2 reads SVGIG (reference sequence). The CDR3 loop spans 16 amino acids. For the CDR3, the DNA is TGTGCCTGCCCCAAGGCGGGGGGAGGAGTCAATTCACCCCTCCACTTT. It codes for CACPKAGGGVNSPLHF.

The chain carries TRBV5-1 and TRBJ2-2; 10 bases map to TRBD2. With 3 bases clipped from V and 6 bases from J, the junction kept 8 bases outside the gene matches. This CDR3 region has 16 residues. Per germline, CDR1 SGHRS and CDR2 YFSETQ. The CDR3 spells CASSSKAGGPAGELFF. CDR3 bases: TGCGCCAGCAGCTCCAAAGCGGGAGGGCCCGCCGGGGAGCTGTTTTTT. Full variable domain (outside the CDR3, taken from reference TRBV5-1 and TRBJ2-2): KAGVTQTPRYLIKTRGQQVTLSCSPISGHRSVSWYQQTPGQGLQFLFEYFSETQRNKGNFPGRFSGRQFSNSRSEMNVSTLELGDSALYLCASSSKAGGPAGELFFGEGSRLTVL.

This chain links TRBV5-8 with TRBJ1-5, with 7 bases that match TRBD1. With V trimmed by 6 bases and J by 0 bases, 9 bases remained unmatched. The CDR3 extends over 16 amino acids. CDR1 SGHTS and CDR2 YDEGEE come from the germline V gene. CDR3 sequence: CASTTTGDISNQPQHF. The CDR3 coding sequence is TGTGCCAGCACCACCACAGGGGACATTAGCAATCAGCCCCAGCATTTT.

The chain employs TRBV14 and TRBJ2-7; 9 bases match TRBD2. The ends lost 0 bases at V and 7 bases at J; junction bases unmatched: 7. Germline CDR1 and CDR2: SGHDN and FVKESK. The CDR3 length is 15 residues. The CDR3: CASSQDFGLAGEQYF. The CDR3 coding sequence is TGTGCCAGCAGCCAAGACTTTGGCCTAGCGGGAGAGCAGTACTTC.

V and J are TRBV5-5 and TRBJ1-6; possibly TRBD1 for D (5 bases). With 0 bases removed from V and 10 bases from J, the gap between germline ends came to 11 bases. CDR1 and CDR2 (germline): SGHKS, YYEKEE (reference sequence). The CDR3 totals 14 residues. The CDR3 DNA follows: TGTGCCAGCAGCTTGGAGGGGCTGGGATCACCCCTCCACTTT. Its translation: CASSLEGLGSPLHF.

The V and J genes are TRBV2 and TRBJ1-5; D perhaps matches TRBD1 (6 bases). The length of the CDR3 is 13 residues. Deletions cut 3 bases from V and 7 bases from J, with 10 bases between. CDR1 and CDR2 from the germline V gene are SNHLY and FYNNEI. CDR3 DNA sequence: TGTGCCAGCAGTGACGACAGGTTCCAGCCCCAGCATTTT. Translation gives CASSDDRFQPQHF.

The CDR3: CASSDLGQPKAFF. The CDR3 DNA is TGTGCCAGCAGTGATTTAGGACAGCCCAAAGCTTTCTTT. The V call is TRBV6-1, the J call TRBJ1-1; a weak D match, TRBD1 (6 bases). V was pared by 3 bases and J by 9 bases, with 14 bases between. CDR1 and CDR2 from the germline V gene are MNHNS and SASEGT. The CDR3 covers 13 residues.